This T cell receptor beta chain was retrieved from a study of OX40 agonist ivuxolimab in advanced cancers. Study details: Three individuals attained partial responses, comprising one hepatocellular carcinoma case and two cutaneous melanoma cases. Whole-study results and caveats: On average, CD8+ T cells showed a greater number of expanded clones than CD4+.

Here immunoSEQ multiplex PCR was the method, and the copy in TCRdb shows in-frame clones only, minus some. The sample gives some 27,000 clones, around four fifths of which show up once; approximately 10% is in the top ten. Patients who had autoimmune disease history or got systemic immunosuppression were left out. V dropped 2 bases and J dropped 3 bases, with 11 bases sitting between them. The CDR3 sequence is 14 residues long. Germline CDR1 reads SQVTM; CDR2 reads ANQGSEA. For this clone: Its specificity is unknown.

Sequencing used CD4+ or CD8+ T cells sorted from blood, obtained in a trial of the OX40 agonist ivuxolimab. The chain links TRBV29-1 to TRBJ2-1; D is uncertain. This receptor was taken from an adult with an advanced solid tumor such as melanoma, head and neck, liver or kidney cancer. CDR3 coding DNA: TGCAGCGTTGAAAGTGACGGAAACTACAATGAGCAGTTCTTC. Translation gives CSVESDGNYNEQFF.